The 16 T cell receptor beta chains given below trace back to one sample, sequenced in a study of vaccination effects on CD4 cells after COVID-19. Assay used: immunoSEQ multiplex PCR; TCRdb lists only in-frame clones, some missing. The sample has 13,000 to 15,000 clones; 60% to 85% are singletons. Using viral peptide pools, the ViraFEST assay grew out antigen-specific CD4+ T cells prior to sequencing. Cultured cells yielded isolated CD4+ T cells after less than 11 days. SARS-CoV-2 infection was confirmed by PCR in the person between March and December 2020. Two doses of BNT162b2 or mRNA-1273 vaccine were administered to participants. These receptors have no identified antigens. This specimen consisted of CD4+ T cells from PBMCs cultured with SARS-CoV-2 spike peptides, obtained after COVID-19 vaccination. The receptor source for this set is a human donor who had a prior SARS-CoV-2 infection.

The rearrangement joins TRBV5-4 to TRBJ1-5; TRBD1 agrees at 8 bases. Germline V gene sequence: CDR1 SGHNT, CDR2 YYREEE (reference sequence). V lost 4 bases, J lost 6 bases, and 3 bases stayed unmatched. CDR3 length: 13 amino acids. The CDR3 sequence is CASSPTGGQPQHF. The CDR3 DNA reads as TGTGCCAGCAGCCCAACAGGGGGTCAGCCCCAGCATTTT.

The gene calls are TRBV19 and TRBJ1-2, with D possibly being TRBD1 (6 bases). This CDR3 region has 15 residues. Germline loops: CDR1 LNHDA, CDR2 SQIVND (reference sequence). The ends were cut back, 3 bases at V and 7 bases at J, with 18 bases in the middle. The DNA of the CDR3 is TGTGCCAGTAGTATTGATTGGACAGAGCAAGGTGGCTACACCTTC. It codes for CASSIDWTEQGGYTF.

This clone was seen just once. The V gene is TRBV6-2 or TRBV6-3, the J gene TRBJ1-5; the D gene is possibly TRBD1 (6 bases). The CDR3 length is 16 residues. Trimming pared 5 bases from V and 0 bases from J, leaving 14 bases between. Looked up from germline, CDR1 is MNHEY and CDR2 is SVGEGT. DNA for the CDR3: TGTGCCAGCAGTCCCCAGGGGCCTCTTAGCAATCAGCCCCAGCATTTT. It encodes CASSPQGPLSNQPQHF.

J is TRBJ1-1 and V is TRBV6-5; no clear D. The V gene lost 7 bases and the J gene lost 1 base, with 10 bases spanning the gap. CDR1 and CDR2 from the germline V gene are MNHEY and SVGAGI. CDR3 size: 13 residues. CDR3 region: CASIKTENTEAFF. DNA for the CDR3: TGTGCCAGCATTAAAACAGAGAACACTGAAGCTTTCTTT.

The V and J genes are TRBV27 and TRBJ2-2; D may be TRBD1 (6 bases). Germline V gene sequence: CDR1 MNHEY, CDR2 SMNVEV (reference sequence). The CDR3 runs to 17 residues. The ends were cut back, 3 bases at V and 1 base at J, with 15 bases in the middle. The DNA for the CDR3 is TGTGCCAGCAGTTTTGACAGGAGGATACTGAACACCGGGGAGCTGTTTTTT. Amino acid sequence: CASSFDRRILNTGELFF.

The J gene is TRBJ2-2, the V gene TRBV7-2, with 9 bases matching TRBD1. The CDR3 extends over 16 amino acids. Per the germline V gene, CDR1 is SGHTA and CDR2 is FQGNSA. The J segment lost 9 bases and the V segment lost 5 bases, leaving 13 bases of the junction unmatched. In DNA, the CDR3 is TGTGCCAGCAGCGCGGGACAGGGCCTGAGTGAGTGGGAGCTGTTTTTT. Translated: CASSAGQGLSEWELFF.

This CDR3 reads CASSAGPTGHNEQFF. CDR3 coding DNA: TGTGCCAGCAGCGCAGGACCGACGGGGCACAATGAGCAGTTCTTC. The genes are TRBV11-3 and TRBJ2-1; D may match TRBD1 or TRBD2 (5 bases each). This CDR3 is 15 amino acids long. Germline-derived CDR1 and CDR2 are SGHNT and YENEEA. V lost 5 bases and J 5 bases, leaving 16 bases between the germline ends.

The chain carries TRBV4-1 and TRBJ1-1; TRBD1 is a possible D gene (5 bases). V was pared by 2 bases and J by 4 bases, with 23 bases between. CDR3 length: 18 amino acids. CDR1 MGHRA and CDR2 YSYEKL come from the germline V gene. The CDR3 protein is CASSQRVVIGRGVTEAFF. DNA of the CDR3: TGCGCCAGCAGCCAAAGGGTTGTTATCGGTCGGGGGGTCACTGAAGCTTTCTTT.

This chain links TRBV18 with TRBJ1-1; no clear D. The CDR3 consists of 12 residues. The germline V gene encodes CDR1 KGHSH and CDR2 LQKENI. Trimming pared 1 base from V and 8 bases from J, leaving 8 bases between. CDR3 nucleotides: TGTGCCAGCTCACCACAAGGTTTAGAAGCTTTCTTT. Its protein is CASSPQGLEAFF.

The V gene is TRBV15, the J gene TRBJ1-1, with 11 bases lining up with TRBD1. CDR1 and CDR2 from the germline V gene are LNHNV and YYDKDF (reference sequence). The CDR3 totals 16 residues. The V and J ends lost 0 bases and 7 bases, in that order; junction bases with no gene match: 7. The CDR3 DNA sequence: TGTGCCACCAGCAGAGACCCCCCGGGACAGGGGGTTGAAGCTTTCTTT. This sequence encodes CATSRDPPGQGVEAFF.

This chain joins TRBV7-2 and TRBJ1-1; the D gene is possibly TRBD1 (5 bases). Trimming left V 5 bases short and J 1 base short, with 8 bases between. This CDR3 is 13 amino acids long. Germline V lookup: CDR1 SGHTA, CDR2 FQGNSA. The chain's CDR3 is CASSRQQNTEAFF. CDR3 coding DNA: TGTGCCAGCAGCCGACAGCAGAACACTGAAGCTTTCTTT. Variable domain in full (rest from reference TRBV7-2 and TRBJ1-1): GAGVSQSPSNKVTEKGKDVELRCDPISGHTALYWYRQSLGQGLEFLIYFQGNSAPDKSGLPSDRFSAERTGGSVSTLTIQRTQQEDSAVYLCASSRQQNTEAFFGQGTRLTVV.

The rearrangement links TRBV2 to TRBJ1-4; D uncertain. Trimming took 7 bases from V and 6 from J, leaving 18 bases between them. The CDR3 runs to 15 residues. Germline values: CDR1 SNHLY, CDR2 FYNNEI. The CDR3 spells CASIREAGGDEKLFF. In DNA form, the CDR3 reads TGTGCCAGCATCCGGGAGGCTGGAGGTGATGAAAAACTGTTTTTT.

This clone was counted only a few times. The rearrangement links TRBV18 to TRBJ2-3; TRBD1 matches 9 bases. The CDR3 totals 14 residues. The V segment lost 6 bases and the J segment 5 bases; nucleotides outside the gene matches: 6. The germline gives CDR1 KGHSH, CDR2 LQKENI. CDR3 residues: CASSPTDRGDTQYF. Here the CDR3 DNA reads TGTGCCAGCTCCCCCACGGACAGGGGAGATACGCAGTATTTT.

This chain joins TRBV19 and TRBJ2-7; tentatively, D is TRBD1 or TRBD2 (5 bases each). V lost 3 bases and J 3 bases, leaving 9 bases between the germline ends. The CDR3 covers 13 residues. Germline V CDR1 and CDR2: LNHDA, SQIVND (reference sequence). CDR3 protein: CASSIRDGYEQYF. The CDR3 bases are TGTGCCAGTAGTATCCGGGACGGCTACGAGCAGTACTTC.

This chain uses TRBV5-1 with TRBJ2-1; D is possibly TRBD1 (6 bases). Germline loops: CDR1 SGHRS, CDR2 YFSETQ. V gave up 0 bases and J gave up 7 bases, with 11 bases separating them. This CDR3 is 14 amino acids long. The CDR3 is CASSLDRVGNEQFF. The CDR3 DNA reads as TGCGCCAGCAGCTTGGACAGGGTCGGTAATGAGCAGTTCTTC.

The chain joins TRBV6-5 to TRBJ2-1; 7 bases are a match to TRBD2. This CDR3 is built from 16 residues. Germline CDR1 is MNHEY and CDR2 is SVGAGI. V shed 0 bases, J shed 5 bases, and the junction held 7 bases outside the gene matches. CDR3 in DNA: TGTGCCAGCAGTTACTCGGGGGGGTGGGTCGACAATGAGCAGTTCTTC. Its translation: CASSYSGGWVDNEQFF.